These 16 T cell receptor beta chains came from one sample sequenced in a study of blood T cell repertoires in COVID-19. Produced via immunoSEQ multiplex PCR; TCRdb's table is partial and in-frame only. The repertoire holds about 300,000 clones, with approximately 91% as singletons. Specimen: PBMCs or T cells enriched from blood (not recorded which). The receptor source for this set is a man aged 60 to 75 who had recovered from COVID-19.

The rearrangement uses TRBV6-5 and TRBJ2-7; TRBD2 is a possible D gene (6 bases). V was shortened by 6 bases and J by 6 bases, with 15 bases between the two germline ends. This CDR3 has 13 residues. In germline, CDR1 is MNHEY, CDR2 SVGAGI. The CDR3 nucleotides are TGTGCCAGCAGGGGGACGGGGGTCCCCGAGCAGTACTTC. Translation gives CASRGTGVPEQYF.

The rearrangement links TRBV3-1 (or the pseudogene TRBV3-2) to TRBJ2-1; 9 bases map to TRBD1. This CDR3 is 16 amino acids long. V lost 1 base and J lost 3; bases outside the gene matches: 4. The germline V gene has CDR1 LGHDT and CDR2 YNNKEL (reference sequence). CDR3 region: CASSQAGTGLYNEQFF. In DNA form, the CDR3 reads TGTGCCAGCAGCCAAGCCGGGACAGGGCTCTACAATGAGCAGTTCTTC.

The CDR3 DNA sequence: TGTGCCAGCAGCTTGCCGGGACAGGGGAGGCCTGAAGCTTTCTTT. This codes for CASSLPGQGRPEAFF. The J gene is TRBJ1-1, the V gene TRBV5-4; 10 bases are shared with TRBD1. Germline V lookup: CDR1 SGHNT, CDR2 YYREEE (reference sequence). V shed 1 base and J 6 bases; nucleotides not matched to a gene: 6. This CDR3 comprises 15 residues.

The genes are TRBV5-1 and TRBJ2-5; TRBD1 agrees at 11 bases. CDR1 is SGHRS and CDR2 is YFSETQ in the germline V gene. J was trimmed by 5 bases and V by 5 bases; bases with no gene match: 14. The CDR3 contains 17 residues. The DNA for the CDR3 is TGCGCCAGCAGGGGACAGGGGGGTAGCGGAGCGGTCGAGACCCAGTACTTC. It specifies CASRGQGGSGAVETQYF.

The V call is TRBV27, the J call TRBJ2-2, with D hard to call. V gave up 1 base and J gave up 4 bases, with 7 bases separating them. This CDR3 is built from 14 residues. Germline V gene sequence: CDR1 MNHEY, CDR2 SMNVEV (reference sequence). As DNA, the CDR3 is TGTGCCAGCAGTTTATGGCAAACCACCGGGGAGCTGTTTTTT. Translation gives CASSLWQTTGELFF.

For the CDR3, the DNA is TGCGCCAGCAGCTTGGGGAGACAGGGGGACGGCTACGAGCAGTACTTC. Translating it yields CASSLGRQGDGYEQYF. The chain employs TRBV5-1 and TRBJ2-7; 9 bases are shared with TRBD1. The CDR3 is 16 residues long. Germline V lookup: CDR1 SGHRS, CDR2 YFSETQ. J gave up 3 bases and V 0 bases, and 7 bases lay outside the gene matches.

CDR3: CASSPLVQGAEAFF. CDR3 nucleotide sequence: TGCGCCAGCAGCCCCCTGGTACAGGGGGCTGAAGCTTTCTTT. The V gene is TRBV5-1, the J gene TRBJ1-1; TRBD1 aligns across 8 bases. V lost 4 bases, J lost 6 bases, and 8 bases stayed unmatched. The germline CDR1 and CDR2 sequences are SGHRS and YFSETQ. The CDR3 runs to 14 residues.

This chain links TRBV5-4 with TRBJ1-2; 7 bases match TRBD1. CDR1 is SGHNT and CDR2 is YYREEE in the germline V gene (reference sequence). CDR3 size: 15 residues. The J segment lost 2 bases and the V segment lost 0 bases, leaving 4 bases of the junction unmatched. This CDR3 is CASSLGGDSNYGYTF. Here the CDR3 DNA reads TGTGCCAGCAGCTTGGGCGGGGACAGCAACTATGGCTACACCTTC.

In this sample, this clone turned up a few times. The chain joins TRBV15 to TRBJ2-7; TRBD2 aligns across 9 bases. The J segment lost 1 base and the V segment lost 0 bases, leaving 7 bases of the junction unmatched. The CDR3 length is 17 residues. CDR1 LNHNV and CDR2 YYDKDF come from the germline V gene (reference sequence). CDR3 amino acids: CATSREGGSGGSYEQYF. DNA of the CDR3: TGTGCCACCAGCAGAGAAGGTGGTAGCGGGGGATCCTACGAGCAGTACTTC.

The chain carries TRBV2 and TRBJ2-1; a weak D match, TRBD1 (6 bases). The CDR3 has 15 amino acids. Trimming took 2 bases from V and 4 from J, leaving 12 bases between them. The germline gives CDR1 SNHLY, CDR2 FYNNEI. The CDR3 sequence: CASSEQGFGYNEQFF. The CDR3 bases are TGTGCCAGCAGTGAACAGGGGTTTGGGTACAATGAGCAGTTCTTC.

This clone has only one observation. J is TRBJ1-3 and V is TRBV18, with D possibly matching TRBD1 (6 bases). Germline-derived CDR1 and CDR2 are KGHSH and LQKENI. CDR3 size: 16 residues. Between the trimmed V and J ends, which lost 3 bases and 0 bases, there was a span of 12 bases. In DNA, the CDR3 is TGTGCCAGCTCACCCCCCAGGGGTCCCTCTGGAAACACCATATATTTT. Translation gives CASSPPRGPSGNTIYF.

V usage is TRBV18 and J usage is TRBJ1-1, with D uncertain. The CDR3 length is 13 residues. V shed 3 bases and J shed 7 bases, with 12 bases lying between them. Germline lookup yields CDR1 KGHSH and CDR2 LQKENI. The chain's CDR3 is CASSPADSGEAFF. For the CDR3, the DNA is TGTGCCAGCTCACCCGCGGACTCAGGTGAAGCTTTCTTT. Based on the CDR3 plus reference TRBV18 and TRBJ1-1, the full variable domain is NAGVMQNPRHLVRRRGQEARLRCSPMKGHSHVYWYRQLPEEGLKFMVYLQKENIIDESGMPKERFSAEFPKEGPSILRIQQVVRGDSAAYFCASSPADSGEAFFGQGTRLTVV.

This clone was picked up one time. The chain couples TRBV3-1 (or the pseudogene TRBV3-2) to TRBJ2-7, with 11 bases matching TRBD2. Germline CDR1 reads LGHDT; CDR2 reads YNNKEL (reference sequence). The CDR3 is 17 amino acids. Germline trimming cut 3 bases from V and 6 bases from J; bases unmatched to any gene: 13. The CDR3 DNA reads TGTGCCAGCAGCCATTTCCAGACTAGCGGGAAAGCGGCCGAGCAGTACTTC. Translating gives CASSHFQTSGKAAEQYF.

This CDR3 is CASSPQSGNTEAFF. The CDR3 DNA follows: TGTGCCAGCTCACCACAATCCGGTAACACTGAAGCTTTCTTT. The chain carries TRBV18 and TRBJ1-1; no clear D. The germline V gene encodes CDR1 KGHSH and CDR2 LQKENI. The CDR3 is 14 amino acids. V shed 1 base and J shed 2 bases, with 8 bases lying between them.

CDR3 loop: CASSPTWTSGNNEQFF. For the CDR3, the DNA is TGTGCCAGCTCACCCACCTGGACTAGCGGGAACAATGAGCAGTTCTTC. V usage is TRBV18 and J usage is TRBJ2-1; 12 bases are a match to TRBD2. The ends lost 3 bases at V and 5 bases at J; junction bases unmatched: 5. Germline CDR1 is KGHSH and CDR2 is LQKENI. The CDR3 consists of 16 residues. The full variable domain, in which reference TRBV18 and TRBJ2-1 provide the parts outside the CDR3, is NAGVMQNPRHLVRRRGQEARLRCSPMKGHSHVYWYRQLPEEGLKFMVYLQKENIIDESGMPKERFSAEFPKEGPSILRIQQVVRGDSAAYFCASSPTWTSGNNEQFFGPGTRLTVL.

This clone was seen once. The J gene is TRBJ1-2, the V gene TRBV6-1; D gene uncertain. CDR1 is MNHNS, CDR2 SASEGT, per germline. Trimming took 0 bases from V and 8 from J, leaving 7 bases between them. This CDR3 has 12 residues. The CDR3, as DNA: TGTGCCAGCAGTGAAGCGCGCGGGGGCTACACCTTC. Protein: CASSEARGGYTF.